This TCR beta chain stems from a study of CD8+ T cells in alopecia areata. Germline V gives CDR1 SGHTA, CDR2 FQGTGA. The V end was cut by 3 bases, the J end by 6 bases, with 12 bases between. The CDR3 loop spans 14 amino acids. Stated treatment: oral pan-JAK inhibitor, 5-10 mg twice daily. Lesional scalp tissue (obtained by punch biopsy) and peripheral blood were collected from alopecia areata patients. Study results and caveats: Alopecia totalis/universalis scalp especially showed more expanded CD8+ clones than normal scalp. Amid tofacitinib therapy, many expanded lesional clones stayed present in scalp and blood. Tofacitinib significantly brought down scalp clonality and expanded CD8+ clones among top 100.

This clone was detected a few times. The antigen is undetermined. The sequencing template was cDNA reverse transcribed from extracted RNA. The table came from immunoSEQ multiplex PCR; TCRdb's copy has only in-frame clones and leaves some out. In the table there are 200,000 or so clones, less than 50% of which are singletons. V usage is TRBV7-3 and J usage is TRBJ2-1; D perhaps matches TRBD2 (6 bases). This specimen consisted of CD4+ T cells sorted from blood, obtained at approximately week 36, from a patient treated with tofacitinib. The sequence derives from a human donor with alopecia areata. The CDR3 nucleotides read TGTGCCAGCAGCTTTACGGGAGTAGGCAATGAGCAGTTCTTC. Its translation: CASSFTGVGNEQFF.